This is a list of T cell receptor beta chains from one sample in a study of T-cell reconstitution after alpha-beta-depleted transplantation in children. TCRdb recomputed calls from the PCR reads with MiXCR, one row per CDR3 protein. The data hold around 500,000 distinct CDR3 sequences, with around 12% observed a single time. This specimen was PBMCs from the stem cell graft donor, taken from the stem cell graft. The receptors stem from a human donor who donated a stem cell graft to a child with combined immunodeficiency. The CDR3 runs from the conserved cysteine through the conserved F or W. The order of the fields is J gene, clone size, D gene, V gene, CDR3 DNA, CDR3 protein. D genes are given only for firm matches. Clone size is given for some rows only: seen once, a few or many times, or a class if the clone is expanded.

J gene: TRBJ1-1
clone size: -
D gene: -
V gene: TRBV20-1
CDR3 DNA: TGCAGTGCCGGCGGCGTCACTGAAGCTTTCTTT
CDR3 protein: CSAGGVTEAFF

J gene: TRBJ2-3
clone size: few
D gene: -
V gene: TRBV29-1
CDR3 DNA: TGCAGCGTGAAGGGGGGCCTCACAGATACGCAGTATTTT
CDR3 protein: CSVKGGLTDTQYF

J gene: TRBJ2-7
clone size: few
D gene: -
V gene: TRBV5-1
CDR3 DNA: TGCGCCAGCAGCTTGGAGTACAGTATCTACTACGAGCAGTACTTC
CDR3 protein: CASSLEYSIYYEQYF

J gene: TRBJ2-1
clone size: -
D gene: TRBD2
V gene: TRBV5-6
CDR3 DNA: TGTGCCAGCAGCCGGTGGGACTACCTCAATGAGCAGTTCTTC
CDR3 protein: CASSRWDYLNEQFF

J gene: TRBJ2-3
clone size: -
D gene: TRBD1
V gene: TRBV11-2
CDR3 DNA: TGTGCCAGCAGCTTCCCGGGACAGGGGTCAGACACGCAGTATTTT
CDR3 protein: CASSFPGQGSDTQYF

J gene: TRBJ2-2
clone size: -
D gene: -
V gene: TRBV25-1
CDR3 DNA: TGTGCCAGCAAAAGGGATCTAGGGGCCCCCGGGGAGCTGTTTTTT
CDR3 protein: CASKRDLGAPGELFF

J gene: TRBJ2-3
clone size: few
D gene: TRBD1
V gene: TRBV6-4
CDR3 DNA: TGTGCCAGCAGTGACGGGACAGGAGGAACAGATACGCAGTATTTT
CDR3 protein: CASSDGTGGTDTQYF

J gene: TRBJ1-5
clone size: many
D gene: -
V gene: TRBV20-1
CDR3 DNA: TGCAGTGCCTGGGGGGCGGCCTTTGATCAGCCCCAGCATTTT
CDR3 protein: CSAWGAAFDQPQHF

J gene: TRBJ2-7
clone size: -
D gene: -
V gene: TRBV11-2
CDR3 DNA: TGTGCCAGCAGCCTTAGAAAGGGAGATTCCTACGAGCAGTACTTC
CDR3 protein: CASSLRKGDSYEQYF

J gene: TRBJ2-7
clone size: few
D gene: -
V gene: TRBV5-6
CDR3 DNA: TGTGCCAGCAGCTTTGACGAGAACTCCTACGAGCAGTACTTC
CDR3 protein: CASSFDENSYEQYF

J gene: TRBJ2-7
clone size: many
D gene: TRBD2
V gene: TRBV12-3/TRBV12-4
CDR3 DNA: TGTGCCAGCAGTCTAGCGGGGGGCTTCGACGAGCAGTACTTC
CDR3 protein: CASSLAGGFDEQYF

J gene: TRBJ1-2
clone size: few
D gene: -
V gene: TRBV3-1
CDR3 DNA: TGTGCCAGCACCCCAACCGGGGCTAACTATGGCTACACCTTC
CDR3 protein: CASTPTGANYGYTF

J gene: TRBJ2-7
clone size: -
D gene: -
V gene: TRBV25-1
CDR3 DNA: TGTGCCAGCAGTGAATACGGTGGCGTCTACTCCTACGAGCAGTACTTC
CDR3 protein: CASSEYGGVYSYEQYF

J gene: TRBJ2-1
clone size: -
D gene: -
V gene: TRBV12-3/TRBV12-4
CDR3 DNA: TGTGCCAGCAGTTTAGGCATGGCCTACAATGAGCAGTTCTTC
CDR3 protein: CASSLGMAYNEQFF

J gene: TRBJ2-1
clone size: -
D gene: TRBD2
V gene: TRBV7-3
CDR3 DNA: TGTGCCAGCAGTCGAAGACTAGCGGGAGAGTATGAGCAGTTCTTC
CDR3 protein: CASSRRLAGEYEQFF

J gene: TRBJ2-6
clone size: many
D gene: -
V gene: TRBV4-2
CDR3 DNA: TGTGCCAGCAGCCAAGTTCGGGCTCCTGGGGCCAACGTCCTGACTTTC
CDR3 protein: CASSQVRAPGANVLTF

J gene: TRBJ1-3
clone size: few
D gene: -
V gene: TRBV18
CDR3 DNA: TGTGCCAGCTCACATCAGAAGTCCTCTGGAAACACCATATATTTT
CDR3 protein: CASSHQKSSGNTIYF

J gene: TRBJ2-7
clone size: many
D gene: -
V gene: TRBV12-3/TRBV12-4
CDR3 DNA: TGTGCCAGCACCGCAAACTCCTACGAGCAGTACTTC
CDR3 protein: CASTANSYEQYF

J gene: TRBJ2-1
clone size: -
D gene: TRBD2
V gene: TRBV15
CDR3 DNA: TGTGCCACCAACCCTAGCGGGAGTTTCCTTAGTGAGCAGTTCTTC
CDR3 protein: CATNPSGSFLSEQFF

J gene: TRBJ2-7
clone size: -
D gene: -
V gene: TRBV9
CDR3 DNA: TGTGCCAGCAGCGCCGACCAGAGCTCCTACGAGCAGTACTTC
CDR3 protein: CASSADQSSYEQYF

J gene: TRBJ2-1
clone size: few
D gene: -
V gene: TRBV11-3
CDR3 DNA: TGTGCCAGCAGCTCGATATCAGCAGTCAATGAGCAGTTCTTC
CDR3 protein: CASSSISAVNEQFF

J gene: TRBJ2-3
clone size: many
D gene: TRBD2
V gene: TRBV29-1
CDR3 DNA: TGCAGCGTCGCGGGACTAGCCACAGATACGCAGTATTTT
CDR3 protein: CSVAGLATDTQYF

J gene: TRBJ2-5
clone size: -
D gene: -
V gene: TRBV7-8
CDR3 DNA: TGTGCCAGCAGCTTAGTACAGGGTGGCCAGACCCAGTACTTC
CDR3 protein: CASSLVQGGQTQYF

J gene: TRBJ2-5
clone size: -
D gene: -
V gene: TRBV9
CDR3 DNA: TGTGCCAGCAGTGCCTCGGGGGGCCGGGGGTTTGGAGAGACCCAGTACTTC
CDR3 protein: CASSASGGRGFGETQYF

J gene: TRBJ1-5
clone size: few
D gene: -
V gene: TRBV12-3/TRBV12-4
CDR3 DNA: TGTGCCAGCAGTTTCGAAGGGATTTTACAGCCCCAGCATTTT
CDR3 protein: CASSFEGILQPQHF

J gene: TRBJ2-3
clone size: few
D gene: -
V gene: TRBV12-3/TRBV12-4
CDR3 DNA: TGTGCCAGCTCAGCCTCGGATACGCAGTATTTT
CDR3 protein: CASSASDTQYF

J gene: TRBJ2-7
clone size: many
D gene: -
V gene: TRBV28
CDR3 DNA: TGTGCCAGCAGTTATCGGACCTACTCAGCCTACGAGCAGTACTTC
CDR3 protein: CASSYRTYSAYEQYF